These 11 T cell receptor beta chains originate from one sample sequenced in a study of patients and donors after allogeneic stem cell transplantation. TCRdb recomputed calls from the RT-PCR reads with MiXCR, one row per CDR3 protein. Of about 960,000 distinct CDR3 sequences listed, roughly 17% are singletons. Sequenced material: blood, either unsorted or a sorted T cell fraction (not recorded which). The receptors shown here come from a human donor who was either an allogeneic HSCT recipient or a stem cell or donor lymphocyte infusion donor (not recorded which). It is not recorded whose cells these are; they may come from a transplant donor.

In its sample, this clonotype was seen a few times. This sequence joins TRBV7-8 and TRBJ2-5, with D maybe TRBD2 (5 bases). The V end lost 4 bases, the J end lost 1 base, and 16 bases lay between the germline ends. The CDR3 has 16 amino acids. Germline V gene lookup returns CDR1 SGHVS and CDR2 FQNEAQ. In DNA, the CDR3 is TGTGCCAGCAGCTCCTTCTTTAGCGACGGCCAAGAGACCCAGTACTTC. It specifies CASSSFFSDGQETQYF. The full variable domain, with the rest looked up from reference TRBV7-8 and TRBJ2-5, is GAGVSQSPRYKVAKRGQDVALRCDPISGHVSLFWYQQALGQGPEFLTYFQNEAQLDKSGLPSDRFFAERPEGSVSTLKIQRTQQEDSAVYLCASSSFFSDGQETQYFGPGTRLLVL.

The gene calls are TRBV20-1 and TRBJ1-6; 7 positions agree with TRBD1. The CDR3 loop spans 16 amino acids. Germline values: CDR1 DFQATT, CDR2 SNEGSKA (reference sequence). The V and J ends lost 0 bases and 5 bases, in that order; junction bases with no gene match: 7. The CDR3 region has the DNA TGCAGTGCTAGAGATGTAGGGGGCGTCAATAATTCACCCCTCCACTTT. Protein sequence: CSARDVGGVNNSPLHF.

This clonotype was seen at least ten times. V gene TRBV12-3 or TRBV12-4 combines with J gene TRBJ2-7; weak D call: TRBD1 (5 bases). With 1 base removed from V and 7 bases from J, the gap between germline ends came to 11 bases. The CDR3 is 13 residues long. The CDR3 DNA sequence: TGTGCCAGCAGTTTAGGCAGGGCCCAGGAGCAGTACTTC. It codes for CASSLGRAQEQYF.

V and J are TRBV20-1 and TRBJ1-1; 7 bases match TRBD1. The CDR3 sequence is 15 residues long. From germline, CDR1 is DFQATT and CDR2 SNEGSKA (reference sequence). V was pared by 6 bases and J by 5 bases, with 15 bases of the junction left unmatched. The CDR3: CSAPLMGQRGTEAFF. The DNA for the CDR3 is TGCAGTGCACCTCTGATGGGACAGAGGGGGACTGAAGCTTTCTTT.

V usage is TRBV27 and J usage is TRBJ2-1; TRBD2 is a possible D gene (6 bases). Germline CDR1 MNHEY, CDR2 SMNVEV (reference sequence). Trimming took off 1 base at V and 6 bases at J, with 13 bases between the two ends. This CDR3 region has 15 residues. CDR3: CASSLLGEAPNEQFF. The CDR3 DNA reads TGTGCCAGCAGTTTATTGGGGGAGGCCCCCAATGAGCAGTTCTTC.

This clonotype was detected many times. The rearrangement uses TRBV12-3 or TRBV12-4 and TRBJ2-3; the D is unclear. V was trimmed by 4 bases and J by 6 bases, leaving 5 bases between them. This CDR3 is built from 11 residues. This chain's CDR3 is CASSSLDTQYF. DNA for the CDR3: TGTGCCAGCAGTTCCCTGGATACGCAGTATTTT.

The gene calls are TRBV29-1 and TRBJ2-3; D ambiguous. The CDR3 is made up of 13 amino acids. V was shortened by 4 bases and J by 0 bases, with 8 bases between the two germline ends. Germline-derived CDR1 and CDR2 are SQVTM and ANQGSEA. Here the CDR3 reads CSVVVGSTDTQYF. In DNA, the CDR3 is TGCAGCGTTGTGGTGGGGAGCACAGATACGCAGTATTTT.

A word on this clonotype: Germline is not matched at one junction end, which may reflect a read error. This sequence joins TRBV27 and TRBJ2-3, with 8 bases identical to TRBD2. This CDR3 region has 13 residues. CDR1 and CDR2 (germline): MNHEY, SMNVEV (reference sequence). CDR3 loop: CASSLTRREATHF. CDR3 sequence (DNA): TGTGCCAGCAGTCTAACCCGGCGGGAGGCCACGCATTTT.

This clonotype was counted a few times. The chain is built from TRBV7-8 and TRBJ2-7; D not resolved. Germline CDR1 reads SGHVS; CDR2 reads FQNEAQ. Trimming pared 1 base from V and 2 bases from J, leaving 12 bases between. The CDR3 is made up of 15 amino acids. CDR3 protein: CASSLERVTTYEQYF. The CDR3, as DNA: TGTGCCAGCAGCTTAGAAAGGGTTACGACCTACGAGCAGTACTTC.

The genes are TRBV5-1 and TRBJ2-1, with TRBD1 matching 11 bases. CDR3 length: 15 amino acids. Trimming removed 4 bases from V and 4 bases from J; junction bases left unmatched: 4. CDR1 and CDR2 (germline): SGHRS, YFSETQ. The CDR3 protein is CASSAGQGAYNEQFF. The CDR3 nucleotides read TGCGCCAGCAGCGCCGGACAGGGGGCTTACAATGAGCAGTTCTTC.

This clonotype was seen a handful of times. The genes are TRBV18 and TRBJ2-1, with 7 nucleotides matching TRBD2. This CDR3 has 13 residues. V shed 7 bases, J shed 6 bases, and the junction held 6 bases outside the gene matches. Germline V CDR1 and CDR2: KGHSH, LQKENI. In DNA, the CDR3 is TGTGCCAGCTTACCGGGACTATTCAATGAGCAGTTCTTC. Translating gives CASLPGLFNEQFF.